This T cell receptor beta chain came from a study of OX40 agonist ivuxolimab in advanced cancers. Study summary: Hepatocellular carcinoma, melanoma, renal cell or head and neck cancer was diagnosed in the dose-escalation patients. Therapy given before enrollment (anti-PD-1, anti-PD-L1 or anti-CTLA-4) was allowed, and around 40% had some.

The assay was immunoSEQ multiplex PCR, and TCRdb's table has in-frame clones only and misses some. The sample yields about 43,000 clones, more than 80% seen once. The CDR3 has 15 residues. CDR1 is LGHNA, CDR2 YSLEER, per germline. With 3 bases clipped from V and 8 bases from J, the junction kept 9 bases outside the gene matches. Notes on this clone: Antigen specificity is unknown.

General study points: The work left the antigen specificity of expanded peripheral T cells undetermined.

The receptor was derived from an adult with an advanced solid tumor such as melanoma, head and neck, liver or kidney cancer. V gene TRBV4-3 combines with J gene TRBJ1-2; 10 bases agree with TRBD1. Specimen: CD4+ or CD8+ T cells sorted from blood, collected in a trial of the OX40 agonist ivuxolimab. Written as DNA, the CDR3 is TGCGCCAGCAGCCACTCCGGGACAGGGGAACAGGGCTACACCTTC. Protein product: CASSHSGTGEQGYTF.